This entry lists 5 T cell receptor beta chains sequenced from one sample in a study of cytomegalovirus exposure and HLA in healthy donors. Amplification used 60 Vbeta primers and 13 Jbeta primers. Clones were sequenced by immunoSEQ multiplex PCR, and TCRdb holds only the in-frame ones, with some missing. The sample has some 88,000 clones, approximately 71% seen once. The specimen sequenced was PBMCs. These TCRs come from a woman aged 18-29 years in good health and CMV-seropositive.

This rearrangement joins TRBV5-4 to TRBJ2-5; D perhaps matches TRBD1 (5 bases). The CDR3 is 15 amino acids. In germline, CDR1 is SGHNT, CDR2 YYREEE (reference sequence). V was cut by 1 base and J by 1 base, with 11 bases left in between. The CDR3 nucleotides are TGTGCCAGCAGCTTGAATACAGGCGGCCAAGAGACCCAGTACTTC. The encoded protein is CASSLNTGGQETQYF.

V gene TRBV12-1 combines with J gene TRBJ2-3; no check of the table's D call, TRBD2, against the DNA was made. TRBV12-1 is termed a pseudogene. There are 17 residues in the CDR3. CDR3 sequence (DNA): TGTGCCAGCAGCTTTTTCGCCACAGCGGGGAAGGCAGATACGCAGTATTTT. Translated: CASSFFATAGKADTQYF.

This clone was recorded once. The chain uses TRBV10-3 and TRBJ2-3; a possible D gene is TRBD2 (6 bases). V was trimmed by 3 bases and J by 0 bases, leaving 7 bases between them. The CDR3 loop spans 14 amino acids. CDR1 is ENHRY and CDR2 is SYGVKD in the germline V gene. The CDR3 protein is CAISDGTSTDTQYF. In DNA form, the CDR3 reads TGTGCCATCAGTGATGGGACTAGCACAGATACGCAGTATTTT.

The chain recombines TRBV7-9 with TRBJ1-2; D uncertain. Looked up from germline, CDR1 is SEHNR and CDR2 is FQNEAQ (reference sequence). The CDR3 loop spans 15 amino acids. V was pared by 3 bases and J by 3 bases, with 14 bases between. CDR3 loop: CASSLPSLRDYGYTF. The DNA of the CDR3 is TGTGCCAGCAGCTTGCCGTCACTGAGGGACTATGGCTACACCTTC.

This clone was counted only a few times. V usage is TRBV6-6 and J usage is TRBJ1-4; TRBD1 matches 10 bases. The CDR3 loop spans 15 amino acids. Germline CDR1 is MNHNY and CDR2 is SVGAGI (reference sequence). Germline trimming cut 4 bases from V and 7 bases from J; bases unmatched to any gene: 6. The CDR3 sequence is CASSSGTGEAEKLFF. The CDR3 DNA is TGTGCCAGCAGTTCCGGGACAGGGGAGGCTGAAAAACTGTTTTTT.